This T cell receptor (beta chain) appears in the sequencing data of a study of blood T cell repertoires in COVID-19. In the study overall: PBMCs, B-cell-depleted T cells, or T cells were the source of the cDNA or gDNA that made up the material.

Germline V CDR1 and CDR2: SGDLS, YYNGEE. The CDR3 is 14 residues long. V lost 4 bases to trimming and J lost 7 bases, with 15 bases between them. Here immunoSEQ multiplex PCR was the method, and the copy in TCRdb shows in-frame clones only, minus some. The sample records some 190,000 clones, about four fifths being singletons. This TCR was recovered from a woman aged 40 to 50 with COVID-19, enrolled during active disease. V and J are TRBV9 and TRBJ2-1, with a tentative D call TRBD2 (6 bases). The material sequenced was peripheral blood. The CDR3 spells CASSFTGERNEQFF. In DNA form, the CDR3 reads TGTGCCAGCAGCTTTACGGGGGAACGGAATGAGCAGTTCTTC.